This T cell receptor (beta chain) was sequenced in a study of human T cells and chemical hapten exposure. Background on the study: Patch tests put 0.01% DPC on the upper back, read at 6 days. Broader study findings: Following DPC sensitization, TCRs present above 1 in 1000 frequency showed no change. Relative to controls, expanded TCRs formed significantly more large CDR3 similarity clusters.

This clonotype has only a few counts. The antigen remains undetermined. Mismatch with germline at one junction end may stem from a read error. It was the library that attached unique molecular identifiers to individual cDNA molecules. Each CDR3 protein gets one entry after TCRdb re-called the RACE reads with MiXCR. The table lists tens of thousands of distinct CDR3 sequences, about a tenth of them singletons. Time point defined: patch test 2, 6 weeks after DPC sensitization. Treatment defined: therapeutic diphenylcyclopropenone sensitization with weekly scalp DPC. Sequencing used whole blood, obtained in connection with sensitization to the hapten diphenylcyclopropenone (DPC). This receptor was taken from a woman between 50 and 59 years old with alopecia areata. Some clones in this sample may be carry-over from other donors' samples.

CDR3 region: CANSQRTGYESKETQYF. The CDR3 nucleotides read TGTGCCAATAGTCAGCGCACAGGGTACGAGTCTAAAGAGACCCAGTACTTC. The chain joins TRBV19 to TRBJ2-5, with D possibly matching TRBD1 (6 bases). CDR1 LNHDA and CDR2 SQIVND come from the germline V gene (reference sequence). The CDR3 runs 17 residues.